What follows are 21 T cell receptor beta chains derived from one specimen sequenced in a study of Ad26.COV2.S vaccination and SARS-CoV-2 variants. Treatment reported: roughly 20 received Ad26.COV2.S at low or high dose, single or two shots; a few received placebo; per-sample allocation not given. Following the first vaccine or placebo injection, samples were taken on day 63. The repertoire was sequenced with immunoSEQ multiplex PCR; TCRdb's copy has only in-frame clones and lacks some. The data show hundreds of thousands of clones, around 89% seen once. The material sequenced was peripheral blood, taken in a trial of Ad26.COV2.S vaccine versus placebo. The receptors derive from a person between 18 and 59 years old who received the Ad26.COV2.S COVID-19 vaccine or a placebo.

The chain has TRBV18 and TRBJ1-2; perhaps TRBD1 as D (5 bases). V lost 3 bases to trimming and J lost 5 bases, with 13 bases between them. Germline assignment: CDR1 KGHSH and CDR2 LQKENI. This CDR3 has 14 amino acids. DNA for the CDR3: TGTGCCAGCTCACCGGGGCAGACGGATTATGGCTACACCTTC. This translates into CASSPGQTDYGYTF. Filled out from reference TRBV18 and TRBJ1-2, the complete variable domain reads NAGVMQNPRHLVRRRGQEARLRCSPMKGHSHVYWYRQLPEEGLKFMVYLQKENIIDESGMPKERFSAEFPKEGPSILRIQQVVRGDSAAYFCASSPGQTDYGYTFGSGTRLTVV.

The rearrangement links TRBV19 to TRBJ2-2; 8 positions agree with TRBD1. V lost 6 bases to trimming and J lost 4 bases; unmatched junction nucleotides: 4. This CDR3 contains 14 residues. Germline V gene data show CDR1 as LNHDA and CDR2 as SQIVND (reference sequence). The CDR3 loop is CASRPGGGTGELFF. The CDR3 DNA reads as TGTGCCAGTAGGCCAGGGGGCGGCACCGGGGAGCTGTTTTTT.

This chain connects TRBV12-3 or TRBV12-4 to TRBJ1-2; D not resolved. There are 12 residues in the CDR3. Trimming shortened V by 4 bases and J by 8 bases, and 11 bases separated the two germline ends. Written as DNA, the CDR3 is TGTGCCAGCAGTTATCAACAAAGGGGCTACACCTTC. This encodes CASSYQQRGYTF.

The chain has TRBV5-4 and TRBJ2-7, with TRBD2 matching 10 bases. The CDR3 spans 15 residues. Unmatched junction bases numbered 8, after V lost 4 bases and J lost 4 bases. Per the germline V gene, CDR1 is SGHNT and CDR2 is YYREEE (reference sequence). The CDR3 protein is CASSPAGTSAYEQYF. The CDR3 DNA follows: TGTGCCAGCAGCCCAGCCGGGACTAGCGCGTACGAGCAGTACTTC.

CDR3 sequence: CASSLVISGANVLTF. DNA of the CDR3: TGTGCCAGCAGCTTGGTGATCTCTGGGGCCAACGTCCTGACTTTC. V is TRBV5-5 and J is TRBJ2-6; the D is unclear. The CDR3 consists of 15 residues. Germline V gene sequence: CDR1 SGHKS, CDR2 YYEKEE (reference sequence). V shed 0 bases and J shed 0 bases, with 4 bases lying between them. Full variable domain (remainder filled in from reference TRBV5-5 and TRBJ2-6): DAGVTQSPTHLIKTRGQQVTLRCSPISGHKSVSWYQQVLGQGPQFIFQYYEKEERGRGNFPDRFSARQFPNYSSELNVNALLLGDSALYLCASSLVISGANVLTFGAGSRLTVL.

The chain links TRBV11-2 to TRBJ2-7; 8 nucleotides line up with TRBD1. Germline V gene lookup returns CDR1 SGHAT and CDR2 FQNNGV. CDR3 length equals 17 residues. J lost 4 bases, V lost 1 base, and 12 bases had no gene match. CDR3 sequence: CASSLGGYAGQVYEQYF. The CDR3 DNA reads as TGTGCCAGCAGCTTAGGGGGGTACGCGGGACAGGTATACGAGCAGTACTTC. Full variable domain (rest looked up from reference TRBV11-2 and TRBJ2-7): EAGVAQSPRYKIIEKRQSVAFWCNPISGHATLYWYQQILGQGPKLLIQFQNNGVVDDSQLPKDRFSAERLKGVDSTLKIQPAKLEDSAVYLCASSLGGYAGQVYEQYFGPGTRLTVT.

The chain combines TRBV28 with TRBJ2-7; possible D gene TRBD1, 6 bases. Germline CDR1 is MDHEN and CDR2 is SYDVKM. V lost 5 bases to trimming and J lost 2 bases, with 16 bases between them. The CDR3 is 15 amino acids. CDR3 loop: CASSRPGARAYEQYF. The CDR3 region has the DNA TGTGCCAGCAGTCGCCCAGGGGCTCGGGCCTACGAGCAGTACTTC.

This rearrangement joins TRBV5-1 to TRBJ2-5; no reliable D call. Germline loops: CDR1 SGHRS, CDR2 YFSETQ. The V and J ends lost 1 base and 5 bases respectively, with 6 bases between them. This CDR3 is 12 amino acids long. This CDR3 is CASSLSLETQYF. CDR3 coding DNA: TGCGCCAGCAGCTTGAGCTTGGAGACCCAGTACTTC.

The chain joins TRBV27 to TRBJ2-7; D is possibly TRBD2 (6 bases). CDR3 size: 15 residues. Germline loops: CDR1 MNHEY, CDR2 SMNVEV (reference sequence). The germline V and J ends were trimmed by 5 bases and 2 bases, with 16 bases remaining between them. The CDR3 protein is CASSPEGLLTYEQYF. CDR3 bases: TGTGCCAGCAGTCCGGAGGGACTGCTGACCTACGAGCAGTACTTC.

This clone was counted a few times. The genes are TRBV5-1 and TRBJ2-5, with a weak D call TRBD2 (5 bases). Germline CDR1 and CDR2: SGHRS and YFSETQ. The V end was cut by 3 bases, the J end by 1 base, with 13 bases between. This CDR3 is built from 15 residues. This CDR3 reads CASSSPSRGQETQYF. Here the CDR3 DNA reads TGCGCCAGCAGCTCCCCTAGCCGGGGCCAAGAGACCCAGTACTTC.

The CDR3 here is CASRATGDTEAFF. Here the CDR3 DNA reads TGTGCCAGCAGGGCAACAGGGGACACTGAAGCTTTCTTT. The chain is built from TRBV6-5 and TRBJ1-1; 7 bases agree with TRBD1. The germline V gene encodes CDR1 MNHEY and CDR2 SVGAGI. The CDR3 covers 13 residues. The V gene end was trimmed by 6 bases and the J gene end by 3 bases; junction bases not matched to a gene: 4.

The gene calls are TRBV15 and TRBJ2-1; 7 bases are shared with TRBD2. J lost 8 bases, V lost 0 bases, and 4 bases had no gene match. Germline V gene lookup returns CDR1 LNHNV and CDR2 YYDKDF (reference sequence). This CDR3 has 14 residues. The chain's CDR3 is CATSREGRDDEQFF. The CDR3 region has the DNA TGTGCCACCAGCAGAGAGGGGAGGGATGATGAGCAGTTCTTC.

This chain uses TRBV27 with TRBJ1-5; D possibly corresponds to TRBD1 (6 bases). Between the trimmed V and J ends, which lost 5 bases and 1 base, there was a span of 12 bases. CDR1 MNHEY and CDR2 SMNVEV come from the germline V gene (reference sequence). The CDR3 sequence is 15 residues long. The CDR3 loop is CASSTRRGSNQPQHF. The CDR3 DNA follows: TGTGCCAGCAGTACCCGCAGGGGAAGCAATCAGCCCCAGCATTTT.

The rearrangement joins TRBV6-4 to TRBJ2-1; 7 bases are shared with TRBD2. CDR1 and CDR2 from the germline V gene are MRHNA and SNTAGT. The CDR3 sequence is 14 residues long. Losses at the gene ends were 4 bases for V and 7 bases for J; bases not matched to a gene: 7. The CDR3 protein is CASSALAVSNEQFF. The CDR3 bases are TGTGCCAGCAGTGCTCTAGCGGTATCTAATGAGCAGTTCTTC.

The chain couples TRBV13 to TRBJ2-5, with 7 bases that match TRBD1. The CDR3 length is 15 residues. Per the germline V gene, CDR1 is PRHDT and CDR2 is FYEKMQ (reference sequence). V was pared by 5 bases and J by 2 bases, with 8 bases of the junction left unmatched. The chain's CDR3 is CASSHRDSNQETQYF. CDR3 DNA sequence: TGTGCCAGCAGCCACCGGGACAGTAATCAAGAGACCCAGTACTTC.

CDR3 loop: CASSQDPSAANYGYTF. Here the CDR3 DNA reads TGTGCCAGCAGCCAAGATCCGTCCGCAGCTAACTATGGCTACACCTTC. V usage is TRBV4-2 and J usage is TRBJ1-2, with D unclear. V dropped 0 bases and J dropped 0 bases, with 11 bases sitting between them. The CDR3 sequence is 16 residues long. Germline V gene data show CDR1 as LGHNA and CDR2 as YNFKEQ.

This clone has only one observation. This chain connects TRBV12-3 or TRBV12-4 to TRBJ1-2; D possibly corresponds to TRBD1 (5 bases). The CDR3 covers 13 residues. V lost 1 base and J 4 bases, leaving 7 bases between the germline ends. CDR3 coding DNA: TGTGCCAGCAGTTTAGAAGGGACCTATGGCTACACCTTC. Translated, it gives CASSLEGTYGYTF.

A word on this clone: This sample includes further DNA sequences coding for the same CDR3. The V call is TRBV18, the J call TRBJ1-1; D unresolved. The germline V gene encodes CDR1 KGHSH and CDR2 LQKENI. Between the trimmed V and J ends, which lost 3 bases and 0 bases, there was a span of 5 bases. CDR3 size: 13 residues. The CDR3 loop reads CASSPDMNTEAFF. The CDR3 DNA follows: TGTGCCAGCTCACCCGACATGAACACTGAAGCTTTCTTT.

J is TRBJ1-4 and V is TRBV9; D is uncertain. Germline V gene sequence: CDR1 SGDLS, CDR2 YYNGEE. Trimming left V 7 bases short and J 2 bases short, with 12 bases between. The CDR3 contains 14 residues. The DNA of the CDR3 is TGTGCCAGCGCCGGAGGGTGGACTAATGAAAAACTGTTTTTT. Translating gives CASAGGWTNEKLFF.

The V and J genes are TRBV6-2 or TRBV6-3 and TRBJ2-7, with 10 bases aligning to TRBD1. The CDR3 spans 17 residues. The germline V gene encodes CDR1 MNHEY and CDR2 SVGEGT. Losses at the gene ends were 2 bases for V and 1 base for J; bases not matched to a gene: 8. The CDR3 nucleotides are TGTGCCAGCAGTTACCCCTCTCCGGGACAGGGGTCCTACGAGCAGTACTTC. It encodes CASSYPSPGQGSYEQYF.

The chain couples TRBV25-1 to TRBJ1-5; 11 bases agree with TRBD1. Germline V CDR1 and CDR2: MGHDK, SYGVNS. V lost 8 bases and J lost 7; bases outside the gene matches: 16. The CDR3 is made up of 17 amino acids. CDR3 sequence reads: CASASTGTGGPCQPQHF. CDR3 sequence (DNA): TGTGCCAGCGCCTCAACCGGGACAGGGGGGCCCTGCCAGCCCCAGCATTTT.